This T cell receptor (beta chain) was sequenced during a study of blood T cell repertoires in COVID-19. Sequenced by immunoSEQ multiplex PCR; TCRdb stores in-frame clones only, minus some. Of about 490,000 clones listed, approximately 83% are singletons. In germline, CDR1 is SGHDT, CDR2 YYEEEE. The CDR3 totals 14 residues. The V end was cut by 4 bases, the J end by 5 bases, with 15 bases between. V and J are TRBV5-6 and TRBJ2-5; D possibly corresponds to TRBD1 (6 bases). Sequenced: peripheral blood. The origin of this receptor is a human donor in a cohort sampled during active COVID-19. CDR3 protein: CASSQAGVRETQYF. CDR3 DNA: TGTGCCAGCAGCCAAGCAGGGGTTCGCGAGACCCAGTACTTC.